This entry is about one T cell receptor beta chain. The antigen is undetermined. V shed 1 base, J shed 6 bases, and the junction held 4 bases outside the gene matches. This CDR3 region has 15 residues. TCRdb re-derived calls from the 5' RACE reads in MiXCR, one entry per CDR3 protein. This repertoire shows under 450,000 distinct CDR3 sequences, 20% found once; its top ten account for 13%. The entry originates in a study of CD8 T cells in ankylosing spondylitis. Whole-study findings and limits: Existing reports had already noted some motif variants in reactive arthritis synovial fluid and blood.

The V call is TRBV12-3 or TRBV12-4, the J call TRBJ2-1; 9 bases agree with TRBD2. The sample was blood, either unsorted or a sorted T cell fraction (not recorded which). This TCR was recovered from a male donor with ankylosing spondylitis or in good health (not recorded which). CDR3 sequence: CASSLVAGAPNEQFF. For the CDR3, the DNA is TGTGCCAGCAGTTTAGTAGCGGGGGCTCCCAATGAGCAGTTCTTC.